Below are 30 T cell receptor beta chains sequenced from a single sample in a study of blood T cell repertoires in COVID-19. Data came from immunoSEQ multiplex PCR; TCRdb stores just in-frame clones and leaves some out. The sample shows more than 85,000 clones, approximately 86% of them seen only once. Specimen: PBMCs or T cells enriched from blood (not recorded which). The origin of the receptors is a woman aged 50 to 60 who had recovered from COVID-19.

The chain links TRBV28 to TRBJ2-7; 8 positions match TRBD2. The V gene end was trimmed by 8 bases and the J gene end by 6 bases; junction bases not matched to a gene: 15. The germline CDR1 and CDR2 sequences are MDHEN and SYDVKM. The CDR3 has 15 amino acids. The CDR3 DNA is TGTGCCAGCCATTCCTCGGGAGGGCCTTCTCGCGAGCAGTACTTC. This gives the protein CASHSSGGPSREQYF. The full variable domain, completed using reference TRBV28 and TRBJ2-7, is DVKVTQSSRYLVKRTGEKVFLECVQDMDHENMFWYRQDPGLGLRLIYFSYDVKMKEKGDIPEGYSVSREKKERFSLILESASTNQTSMYLCASHSSGGPSREQYFGPGTRLTVT.

CDR3 in amino acids: CASSYPSSRDTQYF. Written as DNA, the CDR3 is TGTGCCAGCAGTTACCCTTCATCTAGAGATACGCAGTATTTT. This sequence joins TRBV6-5 and TRBJ2-3, with unresolved D. V lost 2 bases, J lost 5 bases, and 11 bases lay in between. The CDR3 has 14 amino acids. Germline V gene sequence: CDR1 MNHEY, CDR2 SVGAGI.

This rearrangement joins TRBV5-4 to TRBJ1-1; D is ambiguous. Germline V gene lookup returns CDR1 SGHNT and CDR2 YYREEE (reference sequence). Between the trimmed V and J ends, which lost 2 bases and 0 bases, there was a span of 11 bases. The CDR3 consists of 15 residues. CDR3 protein: CASSFAEGLNTEAFF. The CDR3, as DNA: TGTGCCAGCAGCTTTGCGGAGGGCTTGAACACTGAAGCTTTCTTT.

The chain joins TRBV28 to TRBJ2-3; TRBD1 might be the D (7 bases). The length of the CDR3 is 15 residues. The V and J ends lost 7 bases and 3 bases respectively, with 17 bases between them. From germline, CDR1 is MDHEN and CDR2 SYDVKM. Here the CDR3 DNA reads TGTGCCAGCACCGACAGGGCGGGGATTACAGATACGCAGTATTTT. Amino acids: CASTDRAGITDTQYF.

The V and J genes are TRBV12-3 or TRBV12-4 and TRBJ2-1; D gene uncertain. The V end was cut by 3 bases, the J end by 4 bases, with 7 bases between. The CDR3 extends over 13 amino acids. The CDR3 DNA reads as TGTGCCAGCAGTTTTTACGGTTACAATGAGCAGTTCTTC. It translates to CASSFYGYNEQFF.

The CDR3 region has the DNA TGTGCCAGCAGTCGACAGATTACGAACACTGAAGCTTTCTTT. Translated, it gives CASSRQITNTEAFF. The chain is built from TRBV28 and TRBJ1-1; weak D call: TRBD1 (5 bases). CDR3 length: 14 amino acids. Germline lookup yields CDR1 MDHEN and CDR2 SYDVKM. V was shortened by 5 bases and J by 1 base, with 11 bases between the two germline ends.

This clone was counted many times. The V call is TRBV7-9, the J call TRBJ1-1, with no clear D. Germline loops: CDR1 SEHNR, CDR2 FQNEAQ (reference sequence). This CDR3 is 12 amino acids long. The V end lost 1 base, the J end lost 7 bases, and 7 bases lay between the germline ends. The CDR3 spells CASSLVTGEAFF. In DNA, the CDR3 is TGTGCCAGCAGCTTAGTGACGGGTGAAGCTTTCTTT.

The table lists this clone with a count of one. The rearrangement joins TRBV11-3 to TRBJ2-1; TRBD1 aligns across 7 bases. The V gene's germline CDR1 is SGHNT and CDR2 YENEEA. The CDR3 is 16 amino acids. The V gene end was trimmed by 5 bases and the J gene end by 6 bases; junction bases not matched to a gene: 13. CDR3 region: CASSPGTVSYTNEQFF. As DNA, the CDR3 is TGTGCCAGCAGCCCGGGGACAGTCTCGTATACCAATGAGCAGTTCTTC.

The chain carries TRBV7-8 and TRBJ1-6; tentatively, D is TRBD1 (5 bases). The CDR3 totals 17 residues. The V and J ends lost 1 base and 2 bases respectively, with 12 bases between them. CDR1 and CDR2 from the germline V gene are SGHVS and FQNEAQ. The CDR3 is CASSLVSRAPYNSPLHF. The CDR3 DNA is TGTGCCAGCAGCTTAGTAAGCAGGGCCCCCTATAATTCACCCCTCCACTTT.

The CDR3 DNA is TGTGCCAGCAGAAACCCGGGACTAGCGGGAGCAGATACGCAGTATTTT. This codes for CASRNPGLAGADTQYF. The genes are TRBV27 and TRBJ2-3; 14 positions agree with TRBD2. Germline trimming cut 6 bases from V and 4 bases from J; bases unmatched to any gene: 6. The germline V gene has CDR1 MNHEY and CDR2 SMNVEV (reference sequence). This CDR3 has 16 residues.

The chain is built from TRBV2 and TRBJ2-5, with D perhaps matching TRBD2 (6 bases). Germline V gene lookup returns CDR1 SNHLY and CDR2 FYNNEI. CDR3 size: 13 residues. Trimming pared 6 bases from V and 7 bases from J, leaving 15 bases between. The CDR3 spells CASRGTATSTQYF. CDR3 DNA: TGTGCCAGCAGGGGGACTGCTACCTCGACCCAGTACTTC. The whole variable domain, filled in from reference TRBV2 and TRBJ2-5, reads EPEVTQTPSHQVTQMGQEVILRCVPISNHLYFYWYRQILGQKVEFLVSFYNNEISEKSEIFDDQFSVERPDGSNFTLKIRSTKLEDSAMYFCASRGTATSTQYFGPGTRLLVL.

The V gene is TRBV20-1, the J gene TRBJ2-7; no definite D call. Germline-derived CDR1 and CDR2 are DFQATT and SNEGSKA (reference sequence). Trimming pared 3 bases from V and 0 bases from J, leaving 15 bases between. The CDR3 is made up of 15 amino acids. The CDR3 DNA reads TGCAGTGCTAGTAGCCTGGAACAGAGCTCCTACGAGCAGTACTTC. Residues: CSASSLEQSSYEQYF.

The rearrangement links TRBV19 to TRBJ1-2; 7 nucleotides align to TRBD1. The germline CDR1 and CDR2 sequences are LNHDA and SQIVND (reference sequence). This CDR3 region has 14 residues. The V and J ends lost 10 bases and 5 bases, in that order; junction bases with no gene match: 13. CDR3 protein: CAIRGSSGGYGYTF. The CDR3 DNA is TGTGCCATCAGGGGGTCCAGTGGTGGTTATGGCTACACCTTC.

In this sample, this clone turned up a few times. The rearrangement joins TRBV28 to TRBJ1-4, with unresolved D. Trimming cost V 0 bases and J 5 bases, with 10 bases left between them. Germline CDR1 reads MDHEN; CDR2 reads SYDVKM. The CDR3 is 15 residues long. The CDR3 region is CASSLWRGLNEKLFF. The CDR3 DNA reads as TGTGCCAGCAGTTTATGGAGAGGCTTGAATGAAAAACTGTTTTTT.

V usage is TRBV18 and J usage is TRBJ2-1; 7 nucleotides agree with TRBD2. This CDR3 contains 14 residues. V was pared by 5 bases and J by 2 bases, with 3 bases of the junction left unmatched. CDR1 is KGHSH, CDR2 LQKENI, per germline. CDR3 amino acids: CASSSSGAYNEQFF. The CDR3 DNA sequence: TGTGCCAGCTCATCCAGCGGGGCCTACAATGAGCAGTTCTTC.

The genes are TRBV28 and TRBJ1-1; D gene unclear. The ends were cut back, 6 bases at V and 1 base at J, with 6 bases in the middle. CDR1 is MDHEN, CDR2 SYDVKM, per germline. The CDR3 runs to 12 residues. CDR3 region: CASRLRNTEAFF. As DNA, the CDR3 is TGTGCCAGCAGGCTCAGGAACACTGAAGCTTTCTTT.

J is TRBJ2-7 and V is TRBV27, with D possibly TRBD1 on 5 matching bases. There are 12 residues in the CDR3. Germline loops: CDR1 MNHEY, CDR2 SMNVEV (reference sequence). Trimming took off 11 bases at V and 9 bases at J, with 20 bases between the two ends. CDR3 region: CAGRRQFRGQYF. For the CDR3, the DNA is TGTGCCGGACGTCGACAGTTTAGAGGGCAGTACTTC.

As for this clone: At one of its ends the junction is not consistent with the germline gene, which may arise from a read error. The V gene is TRBV7-8, the J gene TRBJ2-1, with TRBD2 matching 12 bases. CDR1 and CDR2 from the germline V gene are SGHVS and FQNEAQ. This CDR3 contains 14 residues. The CDR3 coding sequence is TGTGCCAGCAGCTTAGCGGCTAGCGGGAGGGCGGGGGTCTTC. Translating it yields CASSLAASGRAGVF.

A single count supports this clone. The V and J genes are TRBV6-5 and TRBJ1-2; D call uncertain. The CDR3 covers 14 residues. The V end lost 2 bases, the J end lost 3 bases, and 10 bases lay between the germline ends. Per the germline V gene, CDR1 is MNHEY and CDR2 is SVGAGI. The CDR3 reads CASSYGIPHYGYTF. DNA of the CDR3: TGTGCCAGCAGTTACGGCATCCCCCACTATGGCTACACCTTC.

This rearrangement joins TRBV5-1 to TRBJ2-7; the D gene is possibly TRBD2 (6 bases). This CDR3 is built from 15 residues. V was shortened by 0 bases and J by 4 bases, with 14 bases between the two germline ends. Germline CDR1 reads SGHRS; CDR2 reads YFSETQ. In DNA, the CDR3 is TGCGCCAGCAGCTTGGCAGGCCTCGGAGGGTACGAGCAGTACTTC. Its translation: CASSLAGLGGYEQYF.

V and J are TRBV28 and TRBJ2-1; 9 bases match TRBD1. Germline CDR1 is MDHEN and CDR2 is SYDVKM. The CDR3 is made up of 12 amino acids. J gave up 6 bases and V 9 bases, and 3 bases lay outside the gene matches. The CDR3 loop reads CASWGQGNEQFF. In nucleotides, the CDR3 is TGTGCCAGTTGGGGACAGGGCAATGAGCAGTTCTTC.

The V call is TRBV6-1, the J call TRBJ1-5; the D is unclear. This CDR3 comprises 17 residues. Germline values: CDR1 MNHNS, CDR2 SASEGT. V was cut by 4 bases and J by 0 bases, with 16 bases left in between. Here the CDR3 DNA reads TGTGCCAGCAGTGCCCCTAAGTCCGCCCTTAGCAATCAGCCCCAGCATTTT. This translates into CASSAPKSALSNQPQHF.

Only a few counts were recorded for this clone. The gene calls are TRBV2 and TRBJ1-4, with D unresolved. CDR1 and CDR2 (germline): SNHLY, FYNNEI. The CDR3 is 11 residues long. Trimming shortened V by 5 bases and J by 8 bases, and 6 bases separated the two germline ends. CDR3 region: CASSPSEKLFF. The CDR3 DNA sequence: TGTGCCAGCAGTCCCTCCGAAAAACTGTTTTTT.

The chain couples TRBV18 to TRBJ1-1, with TRBD1 as a possible D gene (6 bases). The CDR3 has 17 amino acids. Trimming removed 2 bases at V and 6 bases at J, with 22 bases between. Germline V gene data show CDR1 as KGHSH and CDR2 as LQKENI. CDR3 DNA sequence: TGTGCCAGCTCACCAGAAGGCCCGGGAGGGGGTAGCGCTGAAGCTTTCTTT. Translating gives CASSPEGPGGGSAEAFF.

The chain has TRBV2 and TRBJ1-6, with D possibly being TRBD1 (5 bases). The V end lost 9 bases, the J end lost 4 bases, and 10 bases lay between the germline ends. This CDR3 contains 13 residues. CDR1 is SNHLY, CDR2 FYNNEI, per germline. The CDR3 region has the DNA TGTGCCAGGACAGAAGATTATAATTCACCCCTCCACTTT. Its protein product is CARTEDYNSPLHF.

The CDR3, as DNA: TGTGCCAGCAGACCGGGGATGCGGGCGACAAATGAGCAGTTCTTC. Protein product: CASRPGMRATNEQFF. This rearrangement joins TRBV5-6 to TRBJ2-1, with D maybe TRBD2 (5 bases). The CDR3 totals 15 residues. Germline CDR1 is SGHDT and CDR2 is YYEEEE. Trimming removed 5 bases at V and 7 bases at J, with 19 bases between.

The rearrangement joins TRBV2 to TRBJ2-3; 9 bases line up with TRBD1. This CDR3 contains 14 residues. Germline-derived CDR1 and CDR2 are SNHLY and FYNNEI. J gave up 1 base and V 4 bases, and 0 bases lay outside the gene matches. CDR3: CASSGDRGTDTQYF. As DNA, the CDR3 is TGTGCCAGCAGTGGGGACAGGGGCACAGATACGCAGTATTTT. The full variable domain, with the rest looked up from reference TRBV2 and TRBJ2-3, is EPEVTQTPSHQVTQMGQEVILRCVPISNHLYFYWYRQILGQKVEFLVSFYNNEISEKSEIFDDQFSVERPDGSNFTLKIRSTKLEDSAMYFCASSGDRGTDTQYFGPGTRLTVL.

The V and J genes are TRBV11-2 and TRBJ2-1; 8 nucleotides align to TRBD2. The CDR3 has 15 residues. From germline, CDR1 is SGHAT and CDR2 FQNNGV. Trimming at V came to 1 base and at J to 9 bases, leaving 8 bases not matched to a gene. The CDR3: CASSLGLTSGSEQFF. The DNA for the CDR3 is TGTGCCAGCAGCTTAGGTTTGACGAGCGGGAGTGAGCAGTTCTTC.

This clone was observed once. The V gene is TRBV18, the J gene TRBJ1-4, with 8 bases identical to TRBD1. Germline CDR1 reads KGHSH; CDR2 reads LQKENI. The J segment lost 8 bases and the V segment lost 0 bases, leaving 8 bases of the junction unmatched. This CDR3 comprises 16 residues. The CDR3 coding sequence is TGTGCCAGCTCACCACCGGAACTCACAGGGGGGGAAAAACTGTTTTTT. Its protein product is CASSPPELTGGEKLFF.

The chain carries TRBV2 and TRBJ1-6; 7 bases are shared with TRBD1. V shed 6 bases and J 18 bases; nucleotides not matched to a gene: 11. This CDR3 contains 12 residues. Germline CDR1 is SNHLY and CDR2 is FYNNEI. Here the CDR3 reads CASSPYRAGGHF. In DNA form, the CDR3 reads TGTGCCAGCAGCCCCTATAGGGCAGGGGGCCACTTT. Complete variable domain (other parts from reference TRBV2 and TRBJ1-6): EPEVTQTPSHQVTQMGQEVILRCVPISNHLYFYWYRQILGQKVEFLVSFYNNEISEKSEIFDDQFSVERPDGSNFTLKIRSTKLEDSAMYFCASSPYRAGGHFGNGTRLTVT.